A few counts support the clone carrying this TCR beta chain. Its antigen remains unidentified. CDR3 length: 14 residues. Deletions cut 1 base from V and 0 bases from J, with 9 bases between. Looked up from germline, CDR1 is SQVTM and CDR2 is ANQGSEA. Expressed TCRB transcripts were sequenced, since all the RNA that had been isolated was reverse transcribed. Method: immunoSEQ multiplex PCR; TCRdb's copy keeps in-frame clones and lacks some. This table has almost 350,000 clones, around 9.7% appearing once. These data originate in a study of beta chain features in type 1 diabetes. Study summary: The patient and healthy donor groups were comparable for age, gender and cell yields. Study-level findings and limits: Moderate but significant shortening of TCRB CDR3s was recorded in all four CD4+ subsets from Type 1 diabetes patients.

The chain joins TRBV29-1 to TRBJ1-2, with D perhaps matching TRBD1 (5 bases). The sequence derives from a man younger than 45 with type 1 diabetes. Source material: central memory CD4+ T cells from blood. The CDR3 DNA reads as TGCAGCGTTGAAGGAGACAGCTCTAACTATGGCTACACCTTC. Translated: CSVEGDSSNYGYTF. Full variable domain (outside the CDR3, taken from reference TRBV29-1 and TRBJ1-2): SAVISQKPSRDICQRGTSLTIQCQVDSQVTMMFWYRQQPGQSLTLIATANQGSEATYESGFVIDKFPISRPNLTFSTLTVSNMSPEDSSIYLCSVEGDSSNYGYTFGSGTRLTVV.